This TCR beta chain was sequenced for a study of blood T cell repertoires in COVID-19. About the study: Some COVID-19 samples were acute and others convalescent; all came from the United States, Italy and Spain. Sample material is recorded as cDNA or gDNA derived from T cells, B-cell-depleted T cells, or PBMCs.

In the study's own analysis: Amplified reference gene primers provided the basis for estimating nucleated cell counts. Clones were sequenced by immunoSEQ multiplex PCR, and TCRdb holds only the in-frame ones, with some missing. That table furnishes V, J and clone size, whereas the DNA furnished D and trimming. Of roughly 53,000 clones listed, 76% are singletons. Germline CDR1 and CDR2: SGHDT and YYEEEE. V dropped 0 bases and J dropped 6 bases, with 9 bases sitting between them. The CDR3 runs to 13 residues. The sequenced sample consisted of peripheral blood. The genes are TRBV5-6 and TRBJ1-2; D possibly corresponds to TRBD1 (5 bases). This receptor was taken from a man in his fifties or sixties with active or convalescent COVID-19. CDR3 DNA: TGTGCCAGCAGCTTGGTGGGGGAGGATGGCTACACCTTC. It translates to CASSLVGEDGYTF.